Below are 27 T cell receptor beta chains sequenced from a single sample in a study of T cell responses to AZD1222 COVID-19 vaccine. Sequencing used immunoSEQ multiplex PCR; TCRdb keeps in-frame clones, though not all of them. The sample lists 100,000 to 120,000 clones, roughly 92% seen once, with around 2.5% in the top ten. Sequenced material: peripheral blood, taken 28 days after the second AZD1222 dose. All receptors derive from an adult who received the AZD1222 COVID-19 vaccine.

The V call is TRBV7-9, the J call TRBJ2-2; D possibly corresponds to TRBD2 (6 bases). Deletions cut 3 bases from V and 0 bases from J, with 11 bases between. CDR3 length: 16 amino acids. CDR1 and CDR2 from the germline V gene are SEHNR and FQNEAQ (reference sequence). CDR3 protein: CASSLGGRPNTGELFF. The CDR3 DNA reads as TGTGCCAGCAGCTTGGGAGGCAGACCGAACACCGGGGAGCTGTTTTTT.

This clone was seen just once. The genes are TRBV2 and TRBJ2-2; TRBD1 matches 10 bases. The germline V gene encodes CDR1 SNHLY and CDR2 FYNNEI. CDR3 size: 17 residues. Trimming took 7 bases from V and 3 from J; bases not matched to a gene: 11. The CDR3 reads CASIKKLGTGDTGELFF. CDR3 sequence (DNA): TGTGCCAGCATCAAAAAACTAGGGACAGGGGACACCGGGGAGCTGTTTTTT.

The J gene is TRBJ2-1, the V gene TRBV7-9, with TRBD1 matching 7 bases. J was trimmed by 4 bases and V by 6 bases; bases with no gene match: 9. This CDR3 has 15 residues. CDR1 is SEHNR and CDR2 is FQNEAQ in the germline V gene (reference sequence). Here the CDR3 DNA reads TGTGCCAGCAGTTTGTGGGACAGTCGTTACAATGAGCAGTTCTTC. Residues: CASSLWDSRYNEQFF.

This sequence joins TRBV18 and TRBJ2-7; TRBD2 is a possible D gene (5 bases). Germline lookup yields CDR1 KGHSH and CDR2 LQKENI. Trimming removed 1 base at V and 1 base at J, with 8 bases between. CDR3 length equals 14 residues. The CDR3 sequence: CASSPRGESYEQYF. The CDR3 nucleotides read TGTGCCAGCTCACCACGGGGAGAATCCTACGAGCAGTACTTC.

The V gene is TRBV12-5, the J gene TRBJ1-5, with D unresolved. The CDR3 sequence is 14 residues long. The V gene lost 1 base and the J gene lost 7 bases, with 11 bases spanning the gap. Germline V CDR1 and CDR2: LGHNT, FRNRAP. As DNA, the CDR3 is TGTGCTAGTGGTTTGGGGAGAAAGGACCAGCCCCAGCATTTT. Translation: CASGLGRKDQPQHF.

This clone was seen just once. The rearrangement uses TRBV24-1 and TRBJ2-7; the match to TRBD2 covers 15 bases. The CDR3 length is 19 residues. J lost 3 bases, V lost 9 bases, and 17 bases had no gene match. CDR1 and CDR2 from the germline V gene are KGHDR and SFDVKD. The CDR3 region is CATQGPGLAGGAYYYEQYF. As DNA, the CDR3 is TGTGCCACCCAAGGTCCCGGACTAGCGGGGGGGGCTTACTACTACGAGCAGTACTTC.

The chain employs TRBV6-5 and TRBJ1-4; 10 bases are shared with TRBD1. The J segment lost 6 bases and the V segment lost 8 bases, leaving 6 bases of the junction unmatched. Germline values: CDR1 MNHEY, CDR2 SVGAGI. The length of the CDR3 is 14 residues. The CDR3 protein is CASVIGTGDEKLFF. CDR3 DNA: TGTGCCAGCGTGATCGGGACAGGGGATGAAAAACTGTTTTTT.

The chain recombines TRBV9 with TRBJ1-2, with 12 bases aligning to TRBD1. V shed 4 bases, J shed 2 bases, and the junction held 9 bases outside the gene matches. The V gene's germline CDR1 is SGDLS and CDR2 YYNGEE. This CDR3 is 17 amino acids long. The CDR3 bases are TGTGCCAGCAGCCCGACCGGGACAGGGGGCACAAACTATGGCTACACCTTC. Encoded protein: CASSPTGTGGTNYGYTF.

CDR3 in amino acids: CSASTNRERIGYTF. CDR3 in DNA: TGCAGTGCTAGTACTAACAGGGAACGAATTGGCTACACCTTC. The V gene is TRBV20-1, the J gene TRBJ1-2; TRBD1 is a possible D gene (6 bases). The CDR3 extends over 14 amino acids. Germline CDR1 reads DFQATT; CDR2 reads SNEGSKA (reference sequence). V was cut by 3 bases and J by 7 bases, with 18 bases left in between.

The rearrangement links TRBV7-8 to TRBJ2-2, with TRBD1 identical over 11 bases. V shed 0 bases and J 6 bases; nucleotides not matched to a gene: 3. The CDR3 sequence is 16 residues long. Germline CDR1 SGHVS, CDR2 FQNEAQ. Here the CDR3 reads CASSLAGTGGAGELFF. CDR3 DNA: TGTGCCAGCAGCTTAGCCGGGACAGGGGGTGCCGGGGAGCTGTTTTTT. The full variable domain, its missing parts supplied by reference TRBV7-8 and TRBJ2-2, is GAGVSQSPRYKVAKRGQDVALRCDPISGHVSLFWYQQALGQGPEFLTYFQNEAQLDKSGLPSDRFFAERPEGSVSTLKIQRTQQEDSAVYLCASSLAGTGGAGELFFGEGSRLTVL.

The rearrangement links TRBV5-1 to TRBJ2-3; 8 positions agree with TRBD2. The CDR3 has 17 amino acids. The germline V gene has CDR1 SGHRS and CDR2 YFSETQ. V was pared by 0 bases and J by 4 bases, with 10 bases of the junction left unmatched. The CDR3 DNA reads as TGCGCCAGCAGCTTGGCTCTGACGGGCGGGGGGCCAGATACGCAGTATTTT. Protein product: CASSLALTGGGPDTQYF.

The rearrangement joins TRBV4-2 to TRBJ1-1; 7 bases map to TRBD1. V trimming: 1 base; J trimming: 7 bases; junction bases outside the gene matches: 9. CDR1 and CDR2 (germline): LGHNA, YNFKEQ. This CDR3 contains 15 residues. CDR3 residues: CASSQAVGTEGEAFF. CDR3 DNA: TGTGCCAGCAGCCAAGCGGTTGGGACAGAGGGTGAAGCTTTCTTT.

A few counts support this clone. CDR3 nucleotide sequence: TGTGCCAGCAGCTTAAGGGACAGGGCTTATAATTCACCCCTCCACTTT. It specifies CASSLRDRAYNSPLHF. This chain uses TRBV7-9 with TRBJ1-6; TRBD1 aligns across 9 bases. The ends lost 2 bases at V and 4 bases at J; junction bases unmatched: 3. Germline CDR1 is SEHNR and CDR2 is FQNEAQ (reference sequence). This CDR3 has 16 residues.

About this clone: The same CDR3 is also encoded by other DNA sequences in this sample. The chain carries TRBV6-1 and TRBJ1-5; D unclear. Trimming cost V 3 bases and J 1 base, with 7 bases left between them. This CDR3 comprises 14 residues. Germline V CDR1 and CDR2: MNHNS, SASEGT. In nucleotides, the CDR3 is TGTGCCAGCAGTGACAGATGGAGCAATCAGCCCCAGCATTTT. Its protein is CASSDRWSNQPQHF.

The CDR3 nucleotides are TGTGCCAGCTCACCCGACATCTCGGGGAATGAAAAACTGTTTTTT. Encoded protein: CASSPDISGNEKLFF. J is TRBJ1-4 and V is TRBV18; D gene unclear. The germline V gene encodes CDR1 KGHSH and CDR2 LQKENI. The CDR3 consists of 15 residues. V dropped 3 bases and J dropped 5 bases, with 13 bases sitting between them.

V and J are TRBV2 and TRBJ2-1; 8 positions agree with TRBD2. Looked up from germline, CDR1 is SNHLY and CDR2 is FYNNEI. V shed 8 bases and J 2 bases; nucleotides not matched to a gene: 5. This CDR3 spans 14 amino acids. This CDR3 is CASRRGGTYNEQFF. The CDR3 coding sequence is TGTGCCAGCCGGCGCGGGGGGACCTACAATGAGCAGTTCTTC.

In DNA, the CDR3 is TGTGCCAGCAGGGGGACAAATGGCTACACCTTC. Residues: CASRGTNGYTF. V is TRBV6-4 and J is TRBJ1-2; possible D gene TRBD1, 6 bases. Trimming pared 6 bases from V and 6 bases from J, leaving 8 bases between. In germline, CDR1 is MRHNA, CDR2 SNTAGT. The CDR3 covers 11 residues.

The rearrangement links TRBV4-1 to TRBJ1-6; TRBD1 matches at 7 bases. The CDR3 is 16 residues long. Germline V lookup: CDR1 MGHRA, CDR2 YSYEKL. The ends lost 0 bases at V and 10 bases at J; junction bases unmatched: 9. This CDR3 reads CASSQEFTGVGSPLHF. The CDR3 DNA reads TGCGCCAGCAGCCAAGAATTTACAGGGGTCGGGTCACCCCTCCACTTT.

This sequence joins TRBV7-9 and TRBJ2-3; a possible D gene is TRBD1 (5 bases). The ends were cut back, 4 bases at V and 3 bases at J, with 20 bases in the middle. The CDR3 is 17 amino acids. From germline, CDR1 is SEHNR and CDR2 FQNEAQ (reference sequence). The CDR3 DNA reads as TGTGCCAGCAGCTACGCAACCGGACACCCTAGAACAGATACGCAGTATTTT. Residues: CASSYATGHPRTDTQYF.

V is TRBV7-3 and J is TRBJ2-3; 10 nucleotides align to TRBD1. V dropped 4 bases and J dropped 3; count of bases not matched to a gene: 4. This CDR3 has 15 amino acids. Germline-derived CDR1 and CDR2 are SGHTA and FQGTGA. The CDR3 sequence is CASSSTGGGTDTQYF. Written as DNA, the CDR3 is TGTGCCAGCAGCTCGACAGGGGGCGGAACAGATACGCAGTATTTT.

The chain is built from TRBV7-2 and TRBJ2-7; TRBD2 aligns across 9 bases. The CDR3 sequence is 18 residues long. CDR1 and CDR2 from the germline V gene are SGHTA and FQGNSA. Trimming cost V 7 bases and J 0 bases; bases outside gene matches: 16. CDR3 DNA: TGTGCCAGCACGCCCCTGGTCGCGGGGGGGGACAGCTCCTACGAGCAGTACTTC. This sequence encodes CASTPLVAGGDSSYEQYF. The whole variable domain, filled in from reference TRBV7-2 and TRBJ2-7, reads GAGVSQSPSNKVTEKGKDVELRCDPISGHTALYWYRQSLGQGLEFLIYFQGNSAPDKSGLPSDRFSAERTGGSVSTLTIQRTQQEDSAVYLCASTPLVAGGDSSYEQYFGPGTRLTVT.

Notes on this clone: A much larger clone differs from this one at a single base, so this may be a read error. The chain couples TRBV5-1 to TRBJ2-2; TRBD2 is a possible D gene (5 bases). The CDR3 length is 15 residues. The V end lost 4 bases, the J end lost 1 base, and 11 bases lay between the germline ends. Germline-derived CDR1 and CDR2 are SGHRS and YFSETQ. CDR3 region: CASSPEGLNTGELFF. As DNA, the CDR3 is TGCGCCAGCAGCCCTGAGGGATTGAACACCGGGGAGCTGTTTTTT.

V and J are TRBV20-1 and TRBJ2-1; a weak D match, TRBD2 (6 bases). Trimming shortened V by 6 bases and J by 9 bases, and 24 bases separated the two germline ends. Per the germline V gene, CDR1 is DFQATT and CDR2 is SNEGSKA (reference sequence). CDR3 size: 15 residues. The CDR3 bases are TGCAGTGCCAGTGCCCAGCGGACAAGGGAGGTTGAGCAGTTCTTC. Protein: CSASAQRTREVEQFF.

This chain connects TRBV7-2 to TRBJ1-3; no reliable D call. The CDR3 runs 14 residues. The germline gives CDR1 SGHTA, CDR2 FQGNSA. Trimming cost V 4 bases and J 12 bases, with 19 bases left between them. CDR3 coding DNA: TGTGCCAGCAGCTCCCGCCCGGGAGGGCCCAACATATATTTT. This encodes CASSSRPGGPNIYF.

The J gene is TRBJ2-2, the V gene TRBV10-2; 7 nucleotides align to TRBD2. The CDR3 consists of 13 residues. With V trimmed by 7 bases and J by 6 bases, 5 bases remained unmatched. Germline values: CDR1 WSHSY, CDR2 SAAADI. The CDR3 here is CASNGLVAGELFF. CDR3 nucleotide sequence: TGCGCCAGCAACGGACTAGTGGCCGGGGAGCTGTTTTTT.

V and J are TRBV5-1 and TRBJ1-2; 7 bases agree with TRBD1. This CDR3 has 14 residues. Germline-derived CDR1 and CDR2 are SGHRS and YFSETQ. V lost 8 bases to trimming and J lost 2 bases; unmatched junction nucleotides: 9. The CDR3 nucleotides read TGCGCCAGTCGAACCAGGGGGGCGAACTATGGCTACACCTTC. Translated, it gives CASRTRGANYGYTF.

The CDR3 sequence: CASSVGQGPYEQYF. The CDR3 DNA is TGTGCCAGTAGTGTAGGACAGGGACCCTACGAGCAGTACTTC. The chain combines TRBV19 with TRBJ2-7; 8 nucleotides align to TRBD1. Germline trimming cut 5 bases from V and 2 bases from J; bases unmatched to any gene: 5. CDR3 size: 14 residues. CDR1 and CDR2 from the germline V gene are LNHDA and SQIVND (reference sequence).